These 24 T cell receptor beta chains came from one sample sequenced in a study of T cell responses to AZD1222 COVID-19 vaccine. TCRdb's table, derived via immunoSEQ multiplex PCR, lists solely in-frame clones and lacks some. The table includes approximately 110,000 clones, approximately 91% detected once. Sequenced material: peripheral blood, taken on day 0 of AZD1222 vaccination. The receptor source for this set is an adult in good health.

The chain uses TRBV5-1 and TRBJ1-1; TRBD1 aligns across 7 bases. Looked up from germline, CDR1 is SGHRS and CDR2 is YFSETQ. This CDR3 region has 15 residues. The junction had 8 bases not matched to a gene; V was cut back by 5 bases and J by 1 base. CDR3 residues: CASSFSGQTNTEAFF. The CDR3 DNA follows: TGCGCCAGCAGTTTTTCGGGACAGACGAACACTGAAGCTTTCTTT.

The rearrangement links TRBV13 to TRBJ1-2; 7 nucleotides match TRBD1. V gave up 5 bases and J gave up 0 bases; unmatched junction bases: 6. This CDR3 comprises 15 residues. Germline CDR1 is PRHDT and CDR2 is FYEKMQ (reference sequence). CDR3 bases: TGTGCCAGCAGCATTTACAGGGGAGCTAACTATGGCTACACCTTC. Its translation: CASSIYRGANYGYTF.

V usage is TRBV19 and J usage is TRBJ2-3, with D possibly matching TRBD2 (7 bases). This CDR3 is built from 15 residues. The V and J ends lost 3 bases and 7 bases respectively, with 17 bases between them. CDR1 is LNHDA and CDR2 is SQIVND in the germline V gene (reference sequence). For the CDR3, the DNA is TGTGCCAGTAGTATTTATGGGGGGGCGACGAATACGCAGTATTTT. This encodes CASSIYGGATNTQYF.

The rearrangement joins TRBV5-1 to TRBJ1-5, with TRBD1 identical over 7 bases. The CDR3 runs to 15 residues. The trim removed 0 bases at V and 4 bases at J, leaving 4 bases unmatched. Germline values: CDR1 SGHRS, CDR2 YFSETQ. As DNA, the CDR3 is TGCGCCAGCAGCTTGGCCGGGACAGAAAATCAGCCCCAGCATTTT. Residues: CASSLAGTENQPQHF.

The rearrangement joins TRBV24-1 to TRBJ1-2, with 7 bases aligning to TRBD1. Germline V CDR1 and CDR2: KGHDR, SFDVKD. The CDR3 runs to 15 residues. Trimming cost V 6 bases and J 4 bases; bases outside gene matches: 10. Here the CDR3 DNA reads TGTGCCACCAGTAGACGGGACAGCGATTTCTATGGCTACACCTTC. It is translated as CATSRRDSDFYGYTF.

The chain carries TRBV10-3 and TRBJ1-2; 8 bases map to TRBD1. The CDR3 runs 13 residues. The trim removed 2 bases at V and 7 bases at J, leaving 3 bases unmatched. Germline V gene lookup returns CDR1 ENHRY and CDR2 SYGVKD. The CDR3 bases are TGTGCCATCAGTGAGGACAGGGGAGCTGGCTACACCTTC. As protein: CAISEDRGAGYTF.

This clone has a single count. The J gene is TRBJ1-4, the V gene TRBV28; D unclear. The germline V gene encodes CDR1 MDHEN and CDR2 SYDVKM. The ends were cut back, 8 bases at V and 9 bases at J, with 16 bases in the middle. This CDR3 region has 13 residues. CDR3 residues: CASFGGIGKKLFF. CDR3 DNA: TGTGCCAGCTTCGGAGGGATCGGTAAAAAACTGTTTTTT.

This chain uses TRBV19 with TRBJ1-1, with D uncertain. The CDR3 runs 14 residues. V was cut by 4 bases and J by 13 bases, with 22 bases left in between. Germline loops: CDR1 LNHDA, CDR2 SQIVND (reference sequence). The CDR3 loop is CASSTIGRTGKGFF. The CDR3 coding sequence is TGTGCCAGTAGTACCATCGGACGGACCGGTAAAGGTTTCTTT.

This clone came up once. CDR3 sequence (DNA): TGTGCCAGCAGTAAGAGAAACACCATATATTTT. It codes for CASSKRNTIYF. The chain employs TRBV6-5 and TRBJ1-3; D ambiguous. The CDR3 spans 11 residues. Germline loops: CDR1 MNHEY, CDR2 SVGAGI. Trimming took 5 bases from V and 5 from J, leaving 4 bases between them.

In its sample, this clone was seen once. This chain connects TRBV5-4 to TRBJ2-7; D unclear. Trimming removed 9 bases at V and 5 bases at J, with 18 bases between. Per the germline V gene, CDR1 is SGHNT and CDR2 is YYREEE (reference sequence). The CDR3 is made up of 13 amino acids. The CDR3 spells CANSLGPADEQYV. The CDR3 DNA reads as TGTGCCAACAGTCTCGGGCCCGCGGACGAGCAGTACGTC.

The V gene is TRBV5-4, the J gene TRBJ1-6, with D uncertain. V shed 4 bases and J shed 7 bases, with 12 bases lying between them. The CDR3 consists of 14 residues. Germline V gene data show CDR1 as SGHNT and CDR2 as YYREEE (reference sequence). The CDR3 region has the DNA TGTGCCAGCAGCACCATAGACGCCAATTCACCCCTCCACTTT. Its translation is CASSTIDANSPLHF.

The chain recombines TRBV5-1 with TRBJ1-4; 8 positions agree with TRBD1. Trimming removed 5 bases from V and 5 bases from J; junction bases left unmatched: 5. Per the germline V gene, CDR1 is SGHRS and CDR2 is YFSETQ. The CDR3 loop spans 14 amino acids. For the CDR3, the DNA is TGCGCCAGCAGGCGACAGGGGATAAATGAAAAACTGTTTTTT. Its protein is CASRRQGINEKLFF.

The rearrangement links TRBV6-1 to TRBJ2-7; 12 positions agree with TRBD2. Germline loops: CDR1 MNHNS, CDR2 SASEGT. This CDR3 region has 16 residues. The trim removed 4 bases at V and 3 bases at J, leaving 7 bases unmatched. DNA of the CDR3: TGTGCCAGCAGTGGAGGACTAGCGGGGTCCCTCTACGAGCAGTACTTC. Translated: CASSGGLAGSLYEQYF.

This chain connects TRBV21-1 to TRBJ2-7; the table's D call, TRBD1, has no DNA check behind it. TRBV21-1 is assigned pseudogene status. The CDR3 is 13 amino acids. This CDR3 reads CASSTGGLYEQYV. The DNA of the CDR3 is TGTGCCAGCAGCACAGGGGGCCTGTACGAGCAGTACGTC.

The rearrangement joins TRBV12-3 or TRBV12-4 to TRBJ2-3, with D hard to call. The ends were cut back, 2 bases at V and 4 bases at J, with 7 bases in the middle. CDR3 size: 13 residues. The CDR3: CASSLFRADTQYF. As DNA, the CDR3 is TGTGCCAGCAGTTTATTTCGGGCAGATACGCAGTATTTT.

The chain employs TRBV4-1 and TRBJ2-7; D perhaps matches TRBD2 (5 bases). Germline CDR1 reads MGHRA; CDR2 reads YSYEKL. The V and J ends lost 4 bases and 1 base respectively, with 17 bases between them. The CDR3 loop spans 16 amino acids. Here the CDR3 reads CASSPKGDSISYEQYF. DNA for the CDR3: TGCGCCAGCAGCCCGAAGGGAGACTCGATTTCCTACGAGCAGTACTTC.

V gene TRBV2 combines with J gene TRBJ1-2, with D tentatively TRBD1 (5 bases). V was clipped by 8 bases and J by 0 bases, with 10 bases between them. Germline V CDR1 and CDR2: SNHLY, FYNNEI. The CDR3 has 13 amino acids. The CDR3 DNA reads as TGTGCCAGCCCCACAGGAACTAACTATGGCTACACCTTC. It translates to CASPTGTNYGYTF.

The V and J genes are TRBV28 and TRBJ2-3; a possible D gene is TRBD2 (6 bases). V was shortened by 4 bases and J by 2 bases, with 16 bases between the two germline ends. Looked up from germline, CDR1 is MDHEN and CDR2 is SYDVKM. This CDR3 comprises 16 residues. The CDR3 coding sequence is TGTGCCAGCAGTTCCCCGATCTGGGGGGACACAGATACGCAGTATTTT. Amino acid sequence: CASSSPIWGDTDTQYF.

The chain combines TRBV12-3 or TRBV12-4 with TRBJ1-2; no clear D gene. The V end was cut by 3 bases, the J end by 4 bases, with 9 bases between. The CDR3 has 13 amino acids. In nucleotides, the CDR3 is TGTGCCAGCAGTTTGAAGGGTGTCTATGGCTACACCTTC. This codes for CASSLKGVYGYTF.

This clone was picked up one time. The chain carries TRBV6-5 and TRBJ1-1; a weak D match, TRBD1 (5 bases). This CDR3 region has 13 residues. V lost 7 bases and J 3 bases, leaving 12 bases between the germline ends. Germline V gene lookup returns CDR1 MNHEY and CDR2 SVGAGI. The CDR3 spells CASNQLGHTEAFF. CDR3 DNA: TGTGCCAGCAACCAACTGGGACACACTGAAGCTTTCTTT.

V and J are TRBV11-1 and TRBJ1-1, with 9 bases that match TRBD1. Looked up from germline, CDR1 is SGHAT and CDR2 is FQDESV (reference sequence). The CDR3 is 14 amino acids. The V gene end was trimmed by 3 bases and the J gene end by 1 base; junction bases not matched to a gene: 0. CDR3 coding DNA: TGTGCCAGCAGCTTGACAGGGGGGAACACTGAAGCTTTCTTT. Its protein is CASSLTGGNTEAFF.

The chain links TRBV7-2 to TRBJ1-4, with D perhaps matching TRBD1 (5 bases). Germline-derived CDR1 and CDR2 are SGHTA and FQGNSA. This CDR3 spans 13 amino acids. Trimming took 8 bases from V and 5 from J, leaving 12 bases between them. The CDR3, as DNA: TGTGCCAGCCGGGGGAGTCTCAATGAAAAACTGTTTTTT. The encoded protein is CASRGSLNEKLFF.

V usage is TRBV6-2 or TRBV6-3 and J usage is TRBJ2-7; D unclear. Trimming removed 2 bases from V and 9 bases from J, with 11 bases in between. Germline loops: CDR1 MNHEY, CDR2 SVGEGT. The CDR3 length is 12 residues. CDR3 region: CASSYPQFSQYF. The CDR3 bases are TGTGCCAGCAGTTACCCCCAGTTCTCGCAGTACTTC.

V and J are TRBV9 and TRBJ1-6; D is perhaps TRBD1 (5 bases). CDR1 SGDLS and CDR2 YYNGEE come from the germline V gene. This CDR3 is built from 20 residues. The V end lost 4 bases, the J end lost 7 bases, and 30 bases lay between the germline ends. As DNA, the CDR3 is TGTGCCAGCAGCTTTTTCTCACCCGCGTGGGACCGCGCCGGGAATTCACCCCTCCACTTT. This sequence encodes CASSFFSPAWDRAGNSPLHF.